The clone carrying this TCR beta chain was seen once. The data derive from a study of blood T cell repertoires in COVID-19. Study-level background: PBMCs, B-cell-depleted T cells, or T cells were the source of the cDNA or gDNA that made up the material.

CDR3 length: 13 residues. Unmatched junction bases numbered 6, after V lost 5 bases and J lost 7 bases. CDR1 and CDR2 from the germline V gene are GTSNPN and SVGIG (reference sequence). Here immunoSEQ multiplex PCR was the method, and the copy in TCRdb shows in-frame clones only, minus some. The repertoire consists of more than 250,000 clones, with about nine tenths occurring once and the leading ten covering roughly 5.9%. The source is a woman aged 45-65 years with COVID-19, enrolled during active disease. The specimen was peripheral blood. The J gene is TRBJ1-5, the V gene TRBV30, with 9 positions matching TRBD1. The CDR3 loop reads CAWGQGKGQPQHF. In DNA, the CDR3 is TGTGCCTGGGGACAGGGGAAGGGACAGCCCCAGCATTTT.